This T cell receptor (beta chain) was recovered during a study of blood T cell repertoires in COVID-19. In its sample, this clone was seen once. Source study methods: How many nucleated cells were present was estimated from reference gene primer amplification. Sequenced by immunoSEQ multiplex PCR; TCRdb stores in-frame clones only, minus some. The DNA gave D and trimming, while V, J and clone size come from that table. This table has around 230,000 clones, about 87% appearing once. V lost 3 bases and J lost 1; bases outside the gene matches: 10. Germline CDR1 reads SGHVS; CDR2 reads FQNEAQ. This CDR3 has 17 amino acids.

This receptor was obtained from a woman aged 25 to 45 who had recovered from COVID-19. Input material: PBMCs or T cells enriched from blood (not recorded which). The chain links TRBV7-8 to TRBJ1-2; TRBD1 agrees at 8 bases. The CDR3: CASSLGWRTGINYGYTF. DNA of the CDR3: TGTGCCAGCAGCTTGGGCTGGAGGACAGGGATTAACTATGGCTACACCTTC.